These T cell receptor beta chains were read from a single sample in a study of cytomegalovirus exposure and HLA in healthy donors. Only in-frame clones appear in the TCRdb table, and some are missing; sequencing was by immunoSEQ multiplex PCR. The sample has roughly 80,000 clones; approximately 91% are singletons. Sample: PBMCs. The source is a man aged 25 to 40 in good health and CMV-seronegative. The CDR3 runs from the conserved cysteine through the conserved F or W. Fields, in order: clone size, J gene, V gene, D gene, CDR3 protein, CDR3 DNA. D genes are given only for firm matches. Size is stated for part of the rows, as once, few or many counts, or as a class when the clone is expanded.

abundance: NA
j_gene: TRBJ1-6
v_gene: TRBV6-4
d_gene: NA
CDR3aa: CASSEQGLNNSPLHF
CDR3nt: TGTGCCAGCAGTGAACAGGGCCTAAATAATTCACCCCTCCACTTT

abundance: NA
j_gene: TRBJ1-6
v_gene: TRBV28
d_gene: TRBD1
CDR3aa: CASSLFGTENSPLHF
CDR3nt: TGTGCCAGCAGTTTATTTGGGACAGAGAATTCACCCCTCCACTTT

abundance: NA
j_gene: TRBJ2-1
v_gene: TRBV5-4
d_gene: TRBD2
CDR3aa: CASSTGTSGGAFNEQFF
CDR3nt: TGTGCCAGCAGCACCGGGACTAGCGGGGGGGCGTTTAATGAGCAGTTCTTC

abundance: NA
j_gene: TRBJ1-4
v_gene: TRBV7-8
d_gene: NA
CDR3aa: CASSLGLSEKLFF
CDR3nt: TGTGCCAGCAGCTTAGGGCTTTCTGAAAAACTGTTTTTT

abundance: NA
j_gene: TRBJ1-5
v_gene: TRBV6-1
d_gene: TRBD1
CDR3aa: CASGLDRGSGQPQHF
CDR3nt: TGTGCCAGCGGGTTGGACAGGGGTTCCGGTCAGCCCCAGCATTTT

abundance: NA
j_gene: TRBJ2-1
v_gene: TRBV19
d_gene: NA
CDR3aa: CATEVRCLDEQFF
CDR3nt: TGTGCCACTGAGGTGAGGTGTCTCGATGAGCAGTTCTTC

abundance: NA
j_gene: TRBJ2-5
v_gene: TRBV21-1
d_gene: NA
CDR3aa: CASSKDWGLAGDLGETQYF
CDR3nt: TGTGCCAGCAGCAAAGATTGGGGACTAGCGGGAGATCTCGGAGAGACCCAGTACTTC

abundance: NA
j_gene: TRBJ1-1
v_gene: TRBV10-2
d_gene: NA
CDR3aa: CASISVGGGTEAFF
CDR3nt: TGCGCCAGCATTTCCGTGGGAGGAGGAACTGAAGCTTTCTTT

abundance: NA
j_gene: TRBJ2-1
v_gene: TRBV6-4
d_gene: TRBD2
CDR3aa: CASSDSIAGGNEQFF
CDR3nt: TGTGCCAGCAGTGACTCGATAGCGGGGGGCAATGAGCAGTTCTTC

abundance: NA
j_gene: TRBJ2-5
v_gene: TRBV5-1
d_gene: NA
CDR3aa: CASSLAQIQETQYF
CDR3nt: TGCGCCAGCAGCTTGGCCCAGATACAAGAGACCCAGTACTTC

abundance: NA
j_gene: TRBJ1-6
v_gene: TRBV6-5
d_gene: NA
CDR3aa: CASSYSHDRTNSPLHF
CDR3nt: TGTGCCAGCAGTTACTCCCACGACAGGACTAATTCACCCCTCCACTTT

abundance: NA
j_gene: TRBJ1-5
v_gene: TRBV7-9
d_gene: TRBD1
CDR3aa: CARPTRDRVLHSNQPQHF
CDR3nt: TGTGCCAGGCCGACCCGGGACAGGGTCCTTCATAGCAATCAGCCCCAGCATTTT

abundance: NA
j_gene: TRBJ1-2
v_gene: TRBV18
d_gene: TRBD1
CDR3aa: CASSPPQGAGYGYTF
CDR3nt: TGTGCCAGCTCACCACCGCAGGGGGCGGGCTATGGCTACACCTTC

abundance: NA
j_gene: TRBJ1-3
v_gene: TRBV27
d_gene: NA
CDR3aa: CASSLRGPGNTIYF
CDR3nt: TGTGCCAGCAGTTTACGAGGGCCTGGAAACACCATATATTTT

abundance: NA
j_gene: TRBJ2-3
v_gene: TRBV6-1
d_gene: TRBD2
CDR3aa: CASSDAGGTDTQYF
CDR3nt: TGTGCCAGCAGTGACGCGGGGGGCACAGATACGCAGTATTTT

abundance: NA
j_gene: TRBJ2-7
v_gene: TRBV29-1
d_gene: NA
CDR3aa: CSVEGSLSGEQYF
CDR3nt: TGCAGCGTTGAAGGCAGCTTATCGGGCGAGCAGTACTTC

abundance: NA
j_gene: TRBJ2-3
v_gene: TRBV28
d_gene: NA
CDR3aa: CASSFTATDTQYF
CDR3nt: TGTGCCAGCAGTTTCACAGCCACAGATACGCAGTATTTT

abundance: NA
j_gene: TRBJ2-1
v_gene: TRBV9
d_gene: TRBD2
CDR3aa: CASSVYDSGSSYNEQFF
CDR3nt: TGTGCCAGCAGCGTATACGATAGCGGGAGCTCCTACAATGAGCAGTTCTTC

abundance: NA
j_gene: TRBJ2-7
v_gene: TRBV5-1
d_gene: NA
CDR3aa: CASSLAKTGNGYEQYF
CDR3nt: TGCGCCAGCAGCTTGGCTAAAACAGGGAATGGCTACGAGCAGTACTTC

abundance: NA
j_gene: TRBJ2-3
v_gene: TRBV5-5
d_gene: NA
CDR3aa: CASSSNTDTQYF
CDR3nt: TGTGCCAGCAGCTCCAACACAGATACGCAGTATTTT

abundance: once
j_gene: TRBJ2-5
v_gene: TRBV9
d_gene: NA
CDR3aa: CASSRTPQAQETQYF
CDR3nt: TGTGCCAGCAGCCGAACCCCTCAGGCCCAAGAGACCCAGTACTTC

abundance: NA
j_gene: TRBJ2-1
v_gene: TRBV6-4
d_gene: TRBD2
CDR3aa: CASSPSGLAGADEQFF
CDR3nt: TGTGCCAGCAGTCCCTCGGGACTAGCGGGAGCCGATGAGCAGTTCTTC

abundance: NA
j_gene: TRBJ2-1
v_gene: TRBV4-2
d_gene: NA
CDR3aa: CASSQVEGIANNEQFF
CDR3nt: TGTGCCAGCAGCCAAGTAGAAGGGATAGCGAACAATGAGCAGTTCTTC

abundance: NA
j_gene: TRBJ1-1
v_gene: TRBV28
d_gene: NA
CDR3aa: CASSYYPGRGSTEAFF
CDR3nt: TGTGCCAGCAGTTACTACCCGGGAAGGGGGTCCACTGAAGCTTTCTTT

abundance: NA
j_gene: TRBJ1-4
v_gene: TRBV19
d_gene: NA
CDR3aa: CASTGSTNEKLFF
CDR3nt: TGTGCCAGCACAGGGTCGACTAATGAAAAACTGTTTTTT

abundance: NA
j_gene: TRBJ1-4
v_gene: TRBV5-4
d_gene: TRBD1
CDR3aa: CASSQTGLDEKLFF
CDR3nt: TGTGCCAGCAGCCAGACAGGGCTTGATGAAAAACTGTTTTTT

abundance: NA
j_gene: TRBJ2-5
v_gene: TRBV9
d_gene: NA
CDR3aa: CASSPGDGLETQYF
CDR3nt: TGTGCCAGCAGCCCGGGGGACGGCCTGGAGACCCAGTACTTC

abundance: NA
j_gene: TRBJ1-2
v_gene: TRBV19
d_gene: NA
CDR3aa: CASRLREGLYNYGYTF
CDR3nt: TGTGCCAGTAGGCTTCGCGAGGGCCTCTACAACTATGGCTACACCTTC

abundance: NA
j_gene: TRBJ2-2
v_gene: TRBV19
d_gene: NA
CDR3aa: CASSIPSGIGTNTGELFF
CDR3nt: TGTGCCAGTAGTATTCCGTCCGGGATTGGAACGAACACCGGGGAGCTGTTTTTT

abundance: NA
j_gene: TRBJ1-3
v_gene: TRBV15
d_gene: NA
CDR3aa: CATSRTAGNTIYF
CDR3nt: TGTGCCACCAGCAGGACAGCTGGAAACACCATATATTTT

abundance: NA
j_gene: TRBJ1-2
v_gene: TRBV6-6
d_gene: NA
CDR3aa: CASSYSSGQRYTF
CDR3nt: TGTGCCAGCAGTTACTCTTCAGGGCAGCGCTACACCTTC

abundance: once
j_gene: TRBJ1-6
v_gene: TRBV14
d_gene: NA
CDR3aa: CASSQVFSNSPLHF
CDR3nt: TGTGCCAGCAGCCAAGTATTTTCGAATTCACCCCTCCACTTT

abundance: NA
j_gene: TRBJ2-3
v_gene: TRBV6-6
d_gene: NA
CDR3aa: CASSLASELGTQYF
CDR3nt: TGTGCCAGCAGTTTGGCTAGCGAGCTGGGTACGCAGTATTTT

abundance: NA
j_gene: TRBJ2-2
v_gene: TRBV4-2
d_gene: TRBD1
CDR3aa: CASSQRGTGENTGELFF
CDR3nt: TGTGCCAGCAGCCAACGTGGGACAGGGGAGAACACCGGGGAGCTGTTTTTT

abundance: NA
j_gene: TRBJ2-6
v_gene: TRBV5-6
d_gene: TRBD1
CDR3aa: CASSFTGVTGANVLTF
CDR3nt: TGTGCCAGCAGCTTCACAGGGGTAACTGGGGCCAACGTCCTGACTTTC

abundance: NA
j_gene: TRBJ2-1
v_gene: TRBV4-1
d_gene: TRBD2
CDR3aa: CASSHKGGRSSNEQFF
CDR3nt: TGCGCCAGCAGCCATAAGGGCGGGAGGAGCTCCAATGAGCAGTTCTTC

abundance: NA
j_gene: TRBJ2-7
v_gene: TRBV10-3
d_gene: NA
CDR3aa: CAIRELEGGEQYF
CDR3nt: TGTGCCATCAGGGAATTGGAGGGAGGCGAGCAGTACTTC

abundance: NA
j_gene: TRBJ2-7
v_gene: TRBV5-1
d_gene: NA
CDR3aa: CASSLGGLGMVEQYF
CDR3nt: TGCGCCAGCAGCTTGGGGGGACTCGGGATGGTCGAGCAGTACTTC

abundance: NA
j_gene: TRBJ2-5
v_gene: TRBV7-9
d_gene: TRBD2
CDR3aa: CASSLARSGTSPPYF
CDR3nt: TGTGCCAGCAGCTTAGCGCGAAGCGGGACTAGCCCTCCGTACTTC

abundance: NA
j_gene: TRBJ1-4
v_gene: TRBV5-1
d_gene: TRBD1
CDR3aa: CASGRDSNEKLFF
CDR3nt: TGCGCCAGCGGCCGGGACAGTAATGAAAAACTGTTTTTT

abundance: NA
j_gene: TRBJ2-5
v_gene: TRBV18
d_gene: NA
CDR3aa: CASSPAGSQETQYF
CDR3nt: TGTGCCAGCTCACCAGCCGGGAGCCAAGAGACCCAGTACTTC

abundance: NA
j_gene: TRBJ2-5
v_gene: TRBV27
d_gene: NA
CDR3aa: CASRPGRQETQYF
CDR3nt: TGTGCCAGCAGGCCAGGAAGACAAGAGACCCAGTACTTC

abundance: NA
j_gene: TRBJ1-1
v_gene: TRBV27
d_gene: TRBD1
CDR3aa: CASSLRSTGGTTEAFF
CDR3nt: TGTGCCAGCAGCCTTAGGTCGACAGGGGGCACGACTGAAGCTTTCTTT

abundance: NA
j_gene: TRBJ2-2
v_gene: TRBV27
d_gene: NA
CDR3aa: CASSYNGELFF
CDR3nt: TGTGCCAGCAGTTACAACGGGGAGCTGTTTTTT

abundance: NA
j_gene: TRBJ2-5
v_gene: TRBV15
d_gene: NA
CDR3aa: CATSGYGETQYF
CDR3nt: TGTGCCACCAGCGGTTACGGGGAGACCCAGTACTTC

abundance: few
j_gene: TRBJ2-7
v_gene: TRBV6-5
d_gene: TRBD2
CDR3aa: CASSSIAGTEQYF
CDR3nt: TGTGCCAGCAGCTCTATAGCGGGCACCGAGCAGTACTTC

abundance: NA
j_gene: TRBJ2-1
v_gene: TRBV15
d_gene: TRBD2
CDR3aa: CATSRRTSGRNNEQFF
CDR3nt: TGTGCCACCAGCAGACGGACTAGCGGGAGAAATAATGAGCAGTTCTTC